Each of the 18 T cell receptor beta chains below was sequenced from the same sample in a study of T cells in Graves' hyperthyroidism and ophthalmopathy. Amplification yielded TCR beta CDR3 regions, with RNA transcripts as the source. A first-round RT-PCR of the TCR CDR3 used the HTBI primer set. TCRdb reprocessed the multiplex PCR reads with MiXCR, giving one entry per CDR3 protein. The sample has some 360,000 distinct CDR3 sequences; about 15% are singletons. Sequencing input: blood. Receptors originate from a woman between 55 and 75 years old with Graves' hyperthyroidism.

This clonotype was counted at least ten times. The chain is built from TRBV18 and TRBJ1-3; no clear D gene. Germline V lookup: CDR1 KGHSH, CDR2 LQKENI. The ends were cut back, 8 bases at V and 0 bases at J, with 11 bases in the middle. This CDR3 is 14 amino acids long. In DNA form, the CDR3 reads TGTGCCAGCACGACATTGAGCTCTGGAAACACCATATATTTT. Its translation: CASTTLSSGNTIYF.

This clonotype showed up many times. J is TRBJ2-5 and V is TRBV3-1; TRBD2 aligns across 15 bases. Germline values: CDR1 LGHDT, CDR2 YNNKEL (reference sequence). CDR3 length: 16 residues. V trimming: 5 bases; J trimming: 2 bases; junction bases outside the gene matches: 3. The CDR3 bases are TGTGCCAGCAGCATGGGACTAGCGGGAGGTCAAGAGACCCAGTACTTC. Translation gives CASSMGLAGGQETQYF.

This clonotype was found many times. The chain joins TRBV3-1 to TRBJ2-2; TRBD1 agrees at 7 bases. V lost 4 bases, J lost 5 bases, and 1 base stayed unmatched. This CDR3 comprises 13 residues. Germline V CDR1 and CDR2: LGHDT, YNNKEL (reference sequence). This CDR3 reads CASSLRGTGELFF. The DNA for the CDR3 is TGTGCCAGCAGCCTCAGGGGGACCGGGGAGCTGTTTTTT.

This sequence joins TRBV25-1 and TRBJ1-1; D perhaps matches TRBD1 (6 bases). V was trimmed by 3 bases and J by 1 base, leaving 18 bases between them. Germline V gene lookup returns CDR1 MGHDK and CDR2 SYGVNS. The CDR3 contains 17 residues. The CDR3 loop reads CASSDNPGGQTNTEAFF. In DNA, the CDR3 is TGTGCCAGCAGTGATAACCCGGGAGGACAGACGAACACTGAAGCTTTCTTT.

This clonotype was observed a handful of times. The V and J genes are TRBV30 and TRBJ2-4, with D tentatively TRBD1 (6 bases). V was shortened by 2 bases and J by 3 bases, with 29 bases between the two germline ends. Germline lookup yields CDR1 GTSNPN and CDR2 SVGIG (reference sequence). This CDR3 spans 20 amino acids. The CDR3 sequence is CAWSQGLGGGILLYKNIQYF. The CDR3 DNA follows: TGTGCCTGGAGTCAGGGGTTAGGCGGAGGTATCTTATTATACAAAAACATTCAGTACTTC.

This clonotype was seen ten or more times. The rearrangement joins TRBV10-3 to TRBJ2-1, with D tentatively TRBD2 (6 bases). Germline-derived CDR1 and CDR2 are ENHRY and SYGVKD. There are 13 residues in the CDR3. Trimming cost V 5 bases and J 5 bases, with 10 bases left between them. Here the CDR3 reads CAISSGGDNEQFF. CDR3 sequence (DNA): TGTGCCATCAGTAGTGGAGGGGACAATGAGCAGTTCTTC.

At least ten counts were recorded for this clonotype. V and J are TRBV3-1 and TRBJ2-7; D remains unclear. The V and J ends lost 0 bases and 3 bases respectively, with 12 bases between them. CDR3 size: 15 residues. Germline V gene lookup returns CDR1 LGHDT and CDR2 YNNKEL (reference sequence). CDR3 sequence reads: CASSQDFGWGYEQYF. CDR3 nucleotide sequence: TGTGCCAGCAGCCAAGACTTTGGATGGGGCTACGAGCAGTACTTC.

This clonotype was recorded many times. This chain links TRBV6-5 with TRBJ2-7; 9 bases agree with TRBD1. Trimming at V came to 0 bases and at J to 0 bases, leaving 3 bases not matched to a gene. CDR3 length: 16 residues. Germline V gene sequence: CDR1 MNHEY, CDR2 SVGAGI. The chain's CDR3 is CASSYSRQGDSYEQYF. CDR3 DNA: TGTGCCAGCAGTTACTCGAGACAGGGGGACTCCTACGAGCAGTACTTC.

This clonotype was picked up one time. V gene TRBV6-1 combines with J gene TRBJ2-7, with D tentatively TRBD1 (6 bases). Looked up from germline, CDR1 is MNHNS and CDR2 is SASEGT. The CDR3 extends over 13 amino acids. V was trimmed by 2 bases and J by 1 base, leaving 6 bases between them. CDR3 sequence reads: CASSEQGSYEQYF. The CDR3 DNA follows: TGTGCCAGCAGTGAACAGGGGTCCTACGAGCAGTACTTC.

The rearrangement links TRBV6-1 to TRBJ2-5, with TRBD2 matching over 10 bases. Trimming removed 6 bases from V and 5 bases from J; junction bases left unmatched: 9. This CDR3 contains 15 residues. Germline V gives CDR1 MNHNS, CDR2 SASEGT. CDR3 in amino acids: CASRIAGGLMETQYF. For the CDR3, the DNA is TGTGCCAGCAGGATAGCGGGAGGCCTAATGGAGACCCAGTACTTC.

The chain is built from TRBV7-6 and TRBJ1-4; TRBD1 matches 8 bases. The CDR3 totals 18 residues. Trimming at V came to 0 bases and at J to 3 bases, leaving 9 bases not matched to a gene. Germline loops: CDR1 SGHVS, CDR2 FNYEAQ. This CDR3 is CASSLARARGPANEKLFF. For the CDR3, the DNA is TGTGCCAGCAGCTTAGCGCGGGCCAGGGGGCCTGCTAATGAAAAACTGTTTTTT.

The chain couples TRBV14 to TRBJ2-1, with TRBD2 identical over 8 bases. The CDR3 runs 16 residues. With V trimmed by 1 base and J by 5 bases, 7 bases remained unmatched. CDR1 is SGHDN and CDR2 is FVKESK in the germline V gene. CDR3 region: CASSQVWELADNEQFF. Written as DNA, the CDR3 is TGTGCCAGCAGCCAAGTCTGGGAACTAGCGGACAATGAGCAGTTCTTC.

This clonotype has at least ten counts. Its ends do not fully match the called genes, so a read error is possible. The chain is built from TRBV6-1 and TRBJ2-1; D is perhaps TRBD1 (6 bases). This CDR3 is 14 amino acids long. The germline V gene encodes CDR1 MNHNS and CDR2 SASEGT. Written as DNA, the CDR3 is TGTGCCAGCAGCTATCCAACAGGGACCTCCGAGCTGTTCTTC. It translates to CASSYPTGTSELFF.

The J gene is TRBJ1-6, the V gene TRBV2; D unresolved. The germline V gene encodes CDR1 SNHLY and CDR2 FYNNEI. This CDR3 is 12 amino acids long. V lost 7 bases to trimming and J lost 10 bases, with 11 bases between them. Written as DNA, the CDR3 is TGTGCCAGCACCACGGGTAACTCACCCCTCCACTTT. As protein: CASTTGNSPLHF.

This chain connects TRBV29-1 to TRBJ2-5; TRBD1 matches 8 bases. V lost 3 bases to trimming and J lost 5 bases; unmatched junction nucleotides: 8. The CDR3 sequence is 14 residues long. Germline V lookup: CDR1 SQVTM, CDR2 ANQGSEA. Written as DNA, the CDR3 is TGCAGCGTTGACGGGACAGGCGACGGGGAGACCCAGTACTTC. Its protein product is CSVDGTGDGETQYF. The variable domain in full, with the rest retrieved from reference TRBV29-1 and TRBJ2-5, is SAVISQKPSRDICQRGTSLTIQCQVDSQVTMMFWYRQQPGQSLTLIATANQGSEATYESGFVIDKFPISRPNLTFSTLTVSNMSPEDSSIYLCSVDGTGDGETQYFGPGTRLLVL.

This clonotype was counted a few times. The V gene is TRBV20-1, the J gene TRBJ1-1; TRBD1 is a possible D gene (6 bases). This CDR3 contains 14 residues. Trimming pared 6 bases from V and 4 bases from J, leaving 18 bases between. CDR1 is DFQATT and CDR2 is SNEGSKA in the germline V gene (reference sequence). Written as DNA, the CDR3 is TGCAGTGCGAGATCCTACAGGGTTGGCACTGAAGCTTTCTTT. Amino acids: CSARSYRVGTEAFF.

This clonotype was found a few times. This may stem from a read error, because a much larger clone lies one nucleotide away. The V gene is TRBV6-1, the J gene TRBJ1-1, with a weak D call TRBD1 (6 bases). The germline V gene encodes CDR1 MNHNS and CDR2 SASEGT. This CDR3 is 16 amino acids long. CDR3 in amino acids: CASTHWAGVTNTGAFF. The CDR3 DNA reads TGTGCCAGCACCCACTGGGCAGGGGTCACGAACACTGGAGCTTTCTTT.

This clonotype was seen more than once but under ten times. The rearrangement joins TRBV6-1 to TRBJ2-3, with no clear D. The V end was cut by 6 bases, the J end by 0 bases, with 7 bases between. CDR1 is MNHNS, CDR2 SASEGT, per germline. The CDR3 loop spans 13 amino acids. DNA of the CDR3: TGTGCCAGCAGGGTGTGGAGCACAGATACGCAGTATTTT. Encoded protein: CASRVWSTDTQYF.